Shown below are 29 T cell receptor beta chains from a single sample sequenced in a study of blood T cell repertoires in COVID-19. Repertoires were generated with immunoSEQ multiplex PCR, while TCRdb's copy carries only in-frame clones and drops some. The sample carries hundreds of thousands of clones, approximately 85% recorded once. Specimen: PBMCs or T cells enriched from blood (not recorded which). The receptor set was obtained from a woman in her forties or fifties with acute COVID-19.

The V call is TRBV3-1 (or the pseudogene TRBV3-2), the J call TRBJ2-7, with TRBD2 matching 7 bases. CDR3 size: 15 residues. V gave up 4 bases and J gave up 7 bases; unmatched junction bases: 13. Germline V gives CDR1 LGHDT, CDR2 YNNKEL (reference sequence). CDR3 DNA: TGTGCCAGCAGCCCCCGAGGCCAGCGGGGTGGAGAGCAGTACTTC. Protein sequence: CASSPRGQRGGEQYF.

This chain links TRBV11-2 with TRBJ2-1, with a tentative D call TRBD2 (6 bases). The CDR3 length is 14 residues. The V and J ends lost 5 bases and 6 bases respectively, with 14 bases between them. CDR1 SGHAT and CDR2 FQNNGV come from the germline V gene. The CDR3 is CASSPRLGINEQFF. As DNA, the CDR3 is TGTGCCAGCAGCCCTCGACTAGGTATCAATGAGCAGTTCTTC. The variable domain in full, with the rest retrieved from reference TRBV11-2 and TRBJ2-1, is EAGVAQSPRYKIIEKRQSVAFWCNPISGHATLYWYQQILGQGPKLLIQFQNNGVVDDSQLPKDRFSAERLKGVDSTLKIQPAKLEDSAVYLCASSPRLGINEQFFGPGTRLTVL.

The chain employs TRBV20-1 and TRBJ2-1; 8 bases match TRBD1. V gave up 3 bases and J gave up 9 bases; unmatched junction bases: 10. Germline V gene lookup returns CDR1 DFQATT and CDR2 SNEGSKA (reference sequence). The CDR3 length is 14 residues. In DNA, the CDR3 is TGCAGTGCTAGTACTAGCCAGGGGGCGGGTGAGCAGTTCTTC. Protein product: CSASTSQGAGEQFF.

V usage is TRBV7-9 and J usage is TRBJ2-1; 9 positions match TRBD2. The CDR3 extends over 16 amino acids. With V trimmed by 3 bases and J by 6 bases, 9 bases remained unmatched. The germline V gene has CDR1 SEHNR and CDR2 FQNEAQ (reference sequence). CDR3 in DNA: TGTGCCAGCAGCTTGCCACTAAGCGGGGGGCTCAATGAGCAGTTCTTC. It encodes CASSLPLSGGLNEQFF.

The genes are TRBV18 and TRBJ1-1, with D tentatively TRBD1 (5 bases). Germline CDR1 reads KGHSH; CDR2 reads LQKENI. The CDR3 is 13 residues long. Trimming took 4 bases from V and 1 from J, leaving 7 bases between them. The CDR3 reads CASSRGGNTEAFF. In DNA form, the CDR3 reads TGTGCCAGCTCACGGGGGGGGAACACTGAAGCTTTCTTT. The whole variable domain, remainder taken from reference TRBV18 and TRBJ1-1, is NAGVMQNPRHLVRRRGQEARLRCSPMKGHSHVYWYRQLPEEGLKFMVYLQKENIIDESGMPKERFSAEFPKEGPSILRIQQVVRGDSAAYFCASSRGGNTEAFFGQGTRLTVV.

The chain joins TRBV7-2 to TRBJ2-3, with 9 bases aligning to TRBD2. CDR1 and CDR2 (germline): SGHTA, FQGNSA. J gave up 0 bases and V 5 bases, and 6 bases lay outside the gene matches. This CDR3 region has 16 residues. The CDR3 DNA follows: TGTGCCAGCAGCCCTTTAGCGGGAGCTAGCACAGATACGCAGTATTTT. It yields the protein CASSPLAGASTDTQYF.

This CDR3 is CASSRGGGAYGYTF. CDR3 DNA sequence: TGTGCCAGCAGTCGCGGAGGGGGCGCCTATGGCTACACCTTC. The chain couples TRBV6-4 to TRBJ1-2; 7 positions match TRBD1. V lost 5 bases and J lost 4; bases outside the gene matches: 7. Germline V gives CDR1 MRHNA, CDR2 SNTAGT. The CDR3 is made up of 14 amino acids.

The rearrangement joins TRBV7-2 to TRBJ2-3, with 7 positions matching TRBD2. The CDR3 covers 15 residues. CDR1 and CDR2 (germline): SGHTA, FQGNSA. Trimming removed 5 bases from V and 4 bases from J; junction bases left unmatched: 9. The chain's CDR3 is CASSVGRVGADTQYF. CDR3 nucleotide sequence: TGTGCCAGCAGCGTAGGGAGGGTGGGGGCAGATACGCAGTATTTT.

The chain links TRBV9 to TRBJ1-6; D may be TRBD1 (6 bases). This CDR3 is built from 15 residues. Germline CDR1 and CDR2: SGDLS and YYNGEE. V was trimmed by 4 bases and J by 6 bases, leaving 14 bases between them. For the CDR3, the DNA is TGTGCCAGCAGCCCTGGGACATGGGCTAATTCACCCCTCCACTTT. Its protein product is CASSPGTWANSPLHF.

V gene TRBV5-6 combines with J gene TRBJ1-3, with D maybe TRBD1 (6 bases). Germline V gene lookup returns CDR1 SGHDT and CDR2 YYEEEE. The CDR3 covers 17 residues. Deletions cut 0 bases from V and 2 bases from J, with 15 bases between. This chain's CDR3 is CASSLGGQGLPGNTIYF. DNA for the CDR3: TGTGCCAGCAGCTTGGGGGGGCAGGGTCTCCCTGGAAACACCATATATTTT.

This clone came up once. This sequence joins TRBV3-1 (or the pseudogene TRBV3-2) and TRBJ2-1, with D perhaps matching TRBD1 (5 bases). The CDR3 length is 13 residues. V lost 4 bases, J lost 7 bases, and 11 bases lay in between. CDR1 is LGHDT, CDR2 YNNKEL, per germline (reference sequence). CDR3 protein: CASSRSRQNEQFF. The CDR3 DNA reads as TGTGCCAGCAGCCGGAGCAGACAGAATGAGCAGTTCTTC.

This chain links TRBV2 with TRBJ1-1; D perhaps matches TRBD1 (5 bases). V was cut by 9 bases and J by 1 base, with 9 bases left in between. The germline V gene encodes CDR1 SNHLY and CDR2 FYNNEI. The length of the CDR3 is 12 residues. CDR3 DNA sequence: TGTGCCAGGGGTACAGGGAACACTGAAGCTTTCTTT. Translating gives CARGTGNTEAFF.

This CDR3 reads CASSVGQGAEGYTF. The CDR3 bases are TGTGCCAGCAGCGTAGGTCAGGGGGCAGAGGGCTACACCTTC. The chain employs TRBV9 and TRBJ1-2, with TRBD1 identical over 8 bases. This CDR3 spans 14 amino acids. V dropped 0 bases and J dropped 8; count of bases not matched to a gene: 6. Germline V lookup: CDR1 SGDLS, CDR2 YYNGEE.

The chain couples TRBV19 to TRBJ2-2; 8 positions agree with TRBD1. The germline gives CDR1 LNHDA, CDR2 SQIVND (reference sequence). The ends lost 6 bases at V and 6 bases at J; junction bases unmatched: 0. This CDR3 has 12 amino acids. In nucleotides, the CDR3 is TGTGCCAGTAGACAGGGGGCCGGGGAGCTGTTTTTT. It translates to CASRQGAGELFF.

In this sample, this clone turned up once. The chain combines TRBV9 with TRBJ2-5; 14 positions match TRBD2. The CDR3 spans 16 residues. The V and J ends lost 4 bases and 5 bases, in that order; junction bases with no gene match: 7. Germline values: CDR1 SGDLS, CDR2 YYNGEE. This CDR3 is CASSPRLAGGQETQYF. CDR3 nucleotides: TGTGCCAGCAGCCCACGACTAGCGGGGGGGCAGGAGACCCAGTACTTC.

The chain joins TRBV3-1 (or the pseudogene TRBV3-2) to TRBJ2-2; D perhaps matches TRBD1 (6 bases). V was clipped by 4 bases and J by 2 bases, with 14 bases between them. The germline CDR1 and CDR2 sequences are LGHDT and YNNKEL (reference sequence). This CDR3 region has 16 residues. For the CDR3, the DNA is TGTGCCAGCAGCCCGTTGGGGGCGAGAAACACCGGGGAGCTGTTTTTT. Its protein is CASSPLGARNTGELFF.

This clone occurred a few times. This sequence joins TRBV13 and TRBJ1-1; D is possibly TRBD1 (5 bases). This CDR3 spans 15 amino acids. V lost 5 bases, J lost 0 bases, and 13 bases lay in between. In germline, CDR1 is PRHDT, CDR2 FYEKMQ (reference sequence). CDR3 loop: CASSQLGALNTEAFF. The CDR3 nucleotides are TGTGCCAGCAGCCAACTTGGGGCACTGAACACTGAAGCTTTCTTT.

This clone was counted at least ten times. This chain joins TRBV7-8 and TRBJ1-5; the D gene is possibly TRBD1 (6 bases). This CDR3 is built from 13 residues. The ends were cut back, 6 bases at V and 12 bases at J, with 18 bases in the middle. CDR1 SGHVS and CDR2 FQNEAQ come from the germline V gene. This chain's CDR3 is CASSSGTPRGQHF. CDR3 nucleotide sequence: TGTGCCAGCAGTTCCGGGACCCCCAGGGGCCAGCATTTT.

The genes are TRBV18 and TRBJ1-2; TRBD1 matches at 8 bases. Per the germline V gene, CDR1 is KGHSH and CDR2 is LQKENI. CDR3 length: 15 amino acids. The V segment lost 3 bases and the J segment 2 bases; nucleotides outside the gene matches: 5. The CDR3 bases are TGTGCCAGCTCACCTGGGACAGGAAAGAACTATGGCTACACCTTC. It translates to CASSPGTGKNYGYTF.

The chain combines TRBV7-2 with TRBJ1-2; 7 nucleotides match TRBD1. Per the germline V gene, CDR1 is SGHTA and CDR2 is FQGNSA. There are 14 residues in the CDR3. V lost 6 bases and J lost 6; bases outside the gene matches: 10. CDR3: CASSYDRVPNGYTF. Here the CDR3 DNA reads TGTGCCAGCAGTTATGACAGGGTCCCTAATGGCTACACCTTC.

The V and J genes are TRBV5-1 and TRBJ1-3; 7 nucleotides line up with TRBD1. The CDR3 is 14 residues long. CDR1 is SGHRS, CDR2 YFSETQ, per germline. J gave up 4 bases and V 3 bases, and 4 bases lay outside the gene matches. The chain's CDR3 is CASSSTGTGNTIYF. CDR3 DNA sequence: TGCGCCAGCAGCTCGACAGGGACAGGAAACACCATATATTTT.

Only one count was recorded for this clone. CDR3 nucleotides: TGTGCCAGCAGCTCGAACAGGAAGAACACTGAAGCTTTCTTT. It translates to CASSSNRKNTEAFF. The J gene is TRBJ1-1, the V gene TRBV5-5; perhaps TRBD1 as D (5 bases). CDR3 length equals 14 residues. The V gene lost 3 bases and the J gene lost 1 base, with 10 bases spanning the gap. CDR1 is SGHKS and CDR2 is YYEKEE in the germline V gene (reference sequence).

This clone was seen just once. The chain employs TRBV11-2 and TRBJ1-2; TRBD1 matches 8 bases. The CDR3 sequence is 14 residues long. V shed 5 bases, J shed 2 bases, and the junction held 4 bases outside the gene matches. CDR1 is SGHAT and CDR2 is FQNNGV in the germline V gene. The CDR3 bases are TGTGCCAGCAGCCCACGACAGGGGAACTATGGCTACACCTTC. Protein: CASSPRQGNYGYTF.

J is TRBJ1-2 and V is TRBV7-2; TRBD1 matches 11 bases. Germline V lookup: CDR1 SGHTA, CDR2 FQGNSA. This CDR3 spans 14 amino acids. J gave up 7 bases and V 3 bases, and 4 bases lay outside the gene matches. CDR3 region: CASSFGQGARGYTF. The CDR3 DNA reads TGTGCCAGCAGCTTTGGACAGGGGGCGCGTGGCTACACCTTC.

The chain uses TRBV3-1 (or the pseudogene TRBV3-2) and TRBJ1-4; D call uncertain. V was trimmed by 1 base and J by 8 bases, leaving 5 bases between them. Germline CDR1 is LGHDT and CDR2 is YNNKEL (reference sequence). There are 12 residues in the CDR3. The CDR3 DNA reads TGTGCCAGCAGCCAAGCTTCCGAAAAACTGTTTTTT. Its translation is CASSQASEKLFF.

This rearrangement joins TRBV3-1 (or the pseudogene TRBV3-2) to TRBJ1-3; D gene ambiguous. The CDR3 is 15 amino acids. Per germline, CDR1 LGHDT and CDR2 YNNKEL (reference sequence). V was shortened by 0 bases and J by 3 bases, with 9 bases between the two germline ends. CDR3 sequence: CASSQDPGDGNTIYF. The CDR3 DNA reads TGTGCCAGCAGCCAAGATCCGGGAGATGGAAACACCATATATTTT.

V usage is TRBV3-1 (or the pseudogene TRBV3-2) and J usage is TRBJ1-3; D is uncertain. This CDR3 is 15 amino acids long. Germline V gene sequence: CDR1 LGHDT, CDR2 YNNKEL (reference sequence). V lost 2 bases, J lost 0 bases, and 8 bases lay in between. The CDR3 bases are TGTGCCAGCAGCCAACTCAGAAACTCTGGAAACACCATATATTTT. Amino acid sequence: CASSQLRNSGNTIYF.

The chain links TRBV5-8 to TRBJ2-5; TRBD1 agrees at 11 bases. Germline V gene lookup returns CDR1 SGHTS and CDR2 YDEGEE. The CDR3 totals 16 residues. V was clipped by 4 bases and J by 1 base; unmatched bases: 6. CDR3 protein: CASSPGTGGTQETQYF. The CDR3 DNA is TGTGCCAGCAGCCCCGGGACAGGGGGGACCCAAGAGACCCAGTACTTC.

The CDR3 DNA is TGTGCCAGCAGTGAGCGACAGGAAATCTACGAGCAGTACTTC. It encodes CASSERQEIYEQYF. This chain links TRBV2 with TRBJ2-7; TRBD1 is a possible D gene (6 bases). V lost 3 bases to trimming and J lost 3 bases, with 12 bases between them. Germline assignment: CDR1 SNHLY and CDR2 FYNNEI. The length of the CDR3 is 14 residues.